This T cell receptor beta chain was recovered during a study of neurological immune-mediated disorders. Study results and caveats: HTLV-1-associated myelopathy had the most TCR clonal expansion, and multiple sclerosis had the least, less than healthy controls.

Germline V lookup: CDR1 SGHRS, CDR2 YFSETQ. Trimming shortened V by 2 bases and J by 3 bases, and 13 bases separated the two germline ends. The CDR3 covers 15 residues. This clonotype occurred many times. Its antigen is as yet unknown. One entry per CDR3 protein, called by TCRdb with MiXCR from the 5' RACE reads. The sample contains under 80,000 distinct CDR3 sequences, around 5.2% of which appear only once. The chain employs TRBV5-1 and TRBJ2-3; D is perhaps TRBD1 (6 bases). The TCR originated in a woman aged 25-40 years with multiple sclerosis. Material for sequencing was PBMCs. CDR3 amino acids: CASSFGQGRTDTQYF. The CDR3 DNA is TGCGCCAGCAGCTTCGGGCAGGGGCGGACAGATACGCAGTATTTT. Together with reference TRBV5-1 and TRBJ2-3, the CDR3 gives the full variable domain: KAGVTQTPRYLIKTRGQQVTLSCSPISGHRSVSWYQQTPGQGLQFLFEYFSETQRNKGNFPGRFSGRQFSNSRSEMNVSTLELGDSALYLCASSFGQGRTDTQYFGPGTRLTVL.